This TCR beta chain emerged from a study of shared clonotypes between healthy human individuals (dated by TCRdb to 2019 to 2021). With regard to the full study: A couple of women and a few men aged 18 to 49 years were included in the cohort. For each donor, CD4 naive and CD4 memory were each run on three plates, CD8 naive on two plates, and CD8 memory on one plate. The study deeply sequenced blood TCR repertoires of about five healthy adults to estimate repertoire size and the extent of clonotype sharing between individuals. Different laboratories and diverse techniques were used to prepare libraries and sequence TCR repertoires, to increase sequencing depth and limit assay-specific biases. Per donor, leukapheresis produced somewhere between about 0.8 and 9 billion PBMCs. The research as a whole found: Because the study included a small number of donors, the genetic and exposure-history diversity represented was limited. Sampling was limited to blood, and TCR repertoires in tissue likely differ from TCR repertoires in blood. Sharing across several donors was observed for around 4.8% of naive CD4, over 3% of naive CD8, 2% to 2.5% of memory CD4, and over 0.3% of memory CD8 clonotypes. Naive subsets generally had larger estimated clonotype richness than memory subsets did. Higher generation probabilities were observed for clonotypes shared by all four sorted-subset donors than for non-shared clonotypes. Pairwise subsampling led to the expectation that sequencing depth would affect the degree of clonotype sharing among donors. Rarefaction of sorted-subset datasets indicated incomplete sequencing despite the large sequencing depth.

To note about this clone: Its antigen is currently not known. Base qualities are not provided; no much larger clone lies one nucleotide away.

Including the terminal cysteine and phenylalanine, the CDR3 comprises 15 residues. Solely the CDR3 DNA is kept, with 45 bases framed from the first base. According to the germline V gene, CDR1 reads MDHEN and CDR2 reads SYDVKM. At the junction V is shortened by 0 bases and J by 3 bases; bases outside the gene matches: 1. Using the deep immunoSEQ assay, multiplex PCR amplified TCR CDR3 regions from genomic DNA. Extracted genomic DNA from each cell subset was spread evenly across all wells of several immunoSEQ 96-well plates, with each plate serving as a replicate. For sorted subsets, each replicate PCR was loaded with approximately 200 ng genomic DNA, equivalent to 32,000 or so T cell genomes. Purified libraries were quantified with a Qubit 3.0 fluorometer, sized on a Bioanalyzer 2100, and re-quantified with the KAPA Library Quantification kit. Each immunoSEQ 96-well plate was sequenced on its own single-read 150-cycle Illumina NextSeq 550 flow cell. As for the original processing: Because only junctional sequences without quality scores were contained in the immunoSEQ output, filtering matching that applied to full-length reads could not be performed. To assign V/J genes and CDR3, sequences were annotated using PyIR, a Python wrapper for IgBLAST v1.9, with IMGT germline references. Reads were filtered out if the reads had weak V/J assignments (E-value above 1e-6), no CDR3, stop codons, out-of-frame junctions, or ambiguous translated residues. V3J clonotypes were defined as sequences sharing the same inferred V gene, J gene, and CDR3 amino acid sequence. Percentage overlap between repertoires was calculated by dividing the number of shared unique clonotypes by the size of the smaller repertoire. RTK rarefaction, the Chao1 estimator, and Recon v2.1 estimates of unobserved clonotypes were used to assess repertoire richness. Generation probabilities were computed with OLGA for all TCRbeta clonotypes obtained by the gDNA method from several donors. TCRdb's version of the immuneACCESS table is confined to in-frame rearrangements and falls short of the full clone set. An unresolved V gene accounts for under half of the shortfall where checked; the remainder is of unknown origin. V and J calls and clone size are as listed in that table; D and trimming were resolved from the DNA. This sample lists more than 400,000 clones; around 95% were detected once. The ten top clones hold about 0.064% of the sample.

Donors were healthy HIV-negative adults with no recently reported acute infections or vaccinations. Every donor was a Caucasian adult living in Nashville, Tennessee, USA. CD4+ T cells were enriched through magnetic negative selection, after which naive cells were positively selected on CD45RA and the remaining negative fraction served as the memory subset. Blood was obtained by leukapheresis, after which PBMCs were separated by Ficoll-Histopaque density gradient centrifugation and cryopreserved in liquid nitrogen vapor phase. Purity and quantity of every magnetically sorted T cell population were checked by analytical flow cytometry. Each sorted fraction had its genomic DNA isolated and then quantified by UV absorbance on a Nanodrop 2000c.

The sequenced material came from naive CD4+ T cells sorted from blood. The cell subset or site label corresponds to: CD45RA+ positively selected. The receptor was derived from a woman aged 30 to 39 in good health. This sequence uses TRBV28 and TRBJ1-1; 10 nucleotides in the junction match TRBD1. DNA sequence: TGTGCCAGCAGTTTATGGGGGACAGGGGACACTGAAGCTTTCTTT. The resulting protein is CASSLWGTGDTEAFF.